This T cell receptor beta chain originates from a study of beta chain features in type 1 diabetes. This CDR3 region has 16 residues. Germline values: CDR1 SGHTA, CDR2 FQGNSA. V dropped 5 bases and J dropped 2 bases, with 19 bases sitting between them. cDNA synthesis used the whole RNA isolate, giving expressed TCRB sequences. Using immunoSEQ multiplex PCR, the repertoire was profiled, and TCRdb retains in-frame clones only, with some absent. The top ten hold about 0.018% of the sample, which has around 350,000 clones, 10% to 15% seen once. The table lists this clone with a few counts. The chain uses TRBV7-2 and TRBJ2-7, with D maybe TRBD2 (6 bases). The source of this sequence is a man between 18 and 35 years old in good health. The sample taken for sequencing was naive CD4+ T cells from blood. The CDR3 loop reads CASSAGGTFAAYEQYF. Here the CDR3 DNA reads TGTGCCAGCAGCGCAGGCGGGACTTTTGCTGCCTACGAGCAGTACTTC.